A selection of T cell receptor beta chains follows, all from one sample in a study of blood T cell repertoires in COVID-19. The protocol was immunoSEQ multiplex PCR, while the TCRdb copy is restricted to in-frame clones and leaves out a portion. In the table there are under 250,000 clones, around four fifths of which are singletons. Sequencing used peripheral blood. The receptor source for this set is a man aged 50 to 60 with active or convalescent COVID-19. CDR3s include the opening cysteine and the closing phenylalanine or tryptophan. The D gene is left open where the match is weak. The size of a clone is reported for some rows only, either as once, few or many, or as a class for expanded clones.

TRBV4-2	TRBJ2-2	few	TRBD2	TGTGCCAGCAGCCACCCGACTAGCGGGAACACCGGGGAGCTGTTTTTT	CASSHPTSGNTGELFF
TRBV30	TRBJ1-2	.	TRBD1	TGTGCCTGGAGTGTACAGGGGCGGGTTTTCTATGGCTACACCTTC	CAWSVQGRVFYGYTF
TRBV6-6	TRBJ1-2	.	TRBD1	TGTGCCAGCAGTTACGTGGACAGGGAAACCTATGGCTACACCTTC	CASSYVDRETYGYTF
TRBV6-1	TRBJ1-4	.	.	TGTGCCAGCAGTGAAGTCAGGGCTCTCCCAACTAATGAAAAACTGTTTTTT	CASSEVRALPTNEKLFF
TRBV19	TRBJ2-7	.	TRBD1	TGTGCCAGTAGCCAACAGGGGGCGGCGTACGAGCAGTACTTC	CASSQQGAAYEQYF
TRBV4-3	TRBJ1-4	.	TRBD1	TGCGCCAGCAGCCACGACAGGGGGAATGAAAAACTGTTTTTT	CASSHDRGNEKLFF
TRBV30	TRBJ1-1	.	TRBD1	TGTGCCTGGACGTGGACAGGCATGAACACTGAAGCTTTCTTT	CAWTWTGMNTEAFF
TRBV7-9	TRBJ2-5	.	.	TGTGCCAGCAGCCCAGGCTCAACGGGGTACCAAGAGACCCAGTACTTC	CASSPGSTGYQETQYF
TRBV5-1	TRBJ2-7	.	TRBD1	TGCGCCAGCAGCTTTAGGGCAGGGGGCCCCTACGAGCAGTACTTC	CASSFRAGGPYEQYF
TRBV5-1	TRBJ2-1	.	TRBD2	TGCGCCAGCAGCTTTAGCGGGAGTCTGTCCTACAATGAGCAGTTCTTC	CASSFSGSLSYNEQFF
TRBV6-2/TRBV6-3	TRBJ2-3	.	.	TGTGCCAGCAGTTACGGAGCTAGCAGAGCGGATACGCAGTATTTT	CASSYGASRADTQYF
TRBV6-5	TRBJ1-3	few	TRBD1	TGTGCCAGCAGCAGGACAGGGCGGAACGGAAACACCATATATTTT	CASSRTGRNGNTIYF
TRBV30	TRBJ1-6	.	TRBD1	TGTGCCTGGACCCATCCCGGGACAGGGCGGTATAATTCACCCCTCCACTTT	CAWTHPGTGRYNSPLHF
TRBV20-1	TRBJ1-6	once	TRBD1	TGCAGTGCTAGTGGAAACAGGGGCACGAGGGAATCACCCCTCCACTTT	CSASGNRGTRESPLHF
TRBV7-9	TRBJ2-1	.	TRBD2	TGTGCCAGCAGCTACCGGGACTACCTCAATGAGCAGTTCTTC	CASSYRDYLNEQFF
TRBV15	TRBJ1-5	.	.	TGTGCCACCAGCAGAGCGGGGGGGAATCAGCCCCAGCATTTT	CATSRAGGNQPQHF
TRBV18	TRBJ2-3	.	.	TGTGCCAGCTCACCACGCGAGCGGAGCACAGATACGCAGTATTTT	CASSPRERSTDTQYF
TRBV29-1	TRBJ1-1	.	.	TGCAGCGTTCGGGGGGATGAAGCTTTCTTT	CSVRGDEAFF